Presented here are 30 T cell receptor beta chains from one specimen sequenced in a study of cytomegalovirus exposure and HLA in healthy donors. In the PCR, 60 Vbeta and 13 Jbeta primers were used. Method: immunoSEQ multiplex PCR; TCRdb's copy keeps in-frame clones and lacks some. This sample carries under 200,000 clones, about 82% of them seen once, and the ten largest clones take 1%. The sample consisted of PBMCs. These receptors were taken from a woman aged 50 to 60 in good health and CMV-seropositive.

In DNA form, the CDR3 reads TGCGCCAGCAGCTGGGACTTAACCTACGAGCAGTACTTC. It specifies CASSWDLTYEQYF. The rearrangement uses TRBV5-1 and TRBJ2-7; perhaps TRBD2 as D (6 bases). Trimming cost V 3 bases and J 2 bases, with 9 bases left between them. Germline V gives CDR1 SGHRS, CDR2 YFSETQ. The CDR3 has 13 amino acids.

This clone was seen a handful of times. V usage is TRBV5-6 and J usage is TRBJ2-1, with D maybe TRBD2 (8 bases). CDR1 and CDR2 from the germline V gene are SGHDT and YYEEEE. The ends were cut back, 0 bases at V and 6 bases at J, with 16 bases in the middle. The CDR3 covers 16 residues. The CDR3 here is CASSLAGGLVFNEQFF. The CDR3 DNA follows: TGTGCCAGCAGCTTGGCAGGGGGACTAGTCTTCAATGAGCAGTTCTTC.

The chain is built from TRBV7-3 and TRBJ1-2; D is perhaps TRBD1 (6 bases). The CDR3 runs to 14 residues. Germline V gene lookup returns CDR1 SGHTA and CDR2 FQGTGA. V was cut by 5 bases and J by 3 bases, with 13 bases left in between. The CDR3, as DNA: TGTGCCAGCAGCCCCCAAGGGGGAGACTATGGCTACACCTTC. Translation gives CASSPQGGDYGYTF.

In nucleotides, the CDR3 is TGTGCCAGCAGCGCCAAAGGACAGGGAAGGCAGTACTTC. It specifies CASSAKGQGRQYF. The rearrangement joins TRBV9 to TRBJ2-7; 8 nucleotides line up with TRBD1. With V trimmed by 3 bases and J by 9 bases, 8 bases remained unmatched. The CDR3 is 13 amino acids. CDR1 is SGDLS and CDR2 is YYNGEE in the germline V gene.

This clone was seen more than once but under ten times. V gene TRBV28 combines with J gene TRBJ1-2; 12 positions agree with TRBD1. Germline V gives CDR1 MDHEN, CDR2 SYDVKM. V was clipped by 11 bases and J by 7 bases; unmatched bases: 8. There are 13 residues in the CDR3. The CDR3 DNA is TGTGCCGGCGCGGGGACAGGGGGCCGTGGCTACACCTTC. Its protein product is CAGAGTGGRGYTF.

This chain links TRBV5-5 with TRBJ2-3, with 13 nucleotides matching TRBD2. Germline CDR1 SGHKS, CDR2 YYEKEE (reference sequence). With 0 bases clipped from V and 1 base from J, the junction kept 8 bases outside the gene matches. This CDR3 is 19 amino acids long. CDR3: CASSLEGTSGIGRTDTQYF. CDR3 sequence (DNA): TGTGCCAGCAGCTTGGAGGGGACTAGCGGGATCGGGCGCACAGATACGCAGTATTTT.

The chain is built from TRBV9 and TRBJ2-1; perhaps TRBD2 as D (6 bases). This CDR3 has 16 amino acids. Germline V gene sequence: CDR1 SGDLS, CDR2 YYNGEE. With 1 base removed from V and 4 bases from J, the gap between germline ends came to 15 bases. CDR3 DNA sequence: TGTGCCAGCAGCGTACAGGAGGGCAATAAATACAATGAGCAGTTCTTC. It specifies CASSVQEGNKYNEQFF.

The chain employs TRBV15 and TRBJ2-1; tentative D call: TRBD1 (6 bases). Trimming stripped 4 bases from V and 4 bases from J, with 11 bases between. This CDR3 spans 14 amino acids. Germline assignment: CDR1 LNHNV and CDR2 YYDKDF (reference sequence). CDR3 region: CATSKQGLYNEQFF. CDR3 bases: TGTGCCACCAGCAAACAGGGCTTGTACAATGAGCAGTTCTTC.

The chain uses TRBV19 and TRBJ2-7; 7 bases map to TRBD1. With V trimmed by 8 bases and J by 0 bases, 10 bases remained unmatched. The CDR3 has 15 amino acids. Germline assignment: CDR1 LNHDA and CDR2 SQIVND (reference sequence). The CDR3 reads CASAAPGGNSYEQYF. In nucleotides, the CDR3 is TGTGCCAGTGCTGCCCCAGGGGGAAACTCCTACGAGCAGTACTTC.

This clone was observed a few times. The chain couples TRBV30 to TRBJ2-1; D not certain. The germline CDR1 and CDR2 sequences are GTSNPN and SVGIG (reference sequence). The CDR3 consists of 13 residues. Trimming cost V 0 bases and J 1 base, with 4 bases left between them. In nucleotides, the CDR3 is TGTGCCTGGAGTGTACGGTCCTACAATGAGCAGTTCTTC. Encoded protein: CAWSVRSYNEQFF.

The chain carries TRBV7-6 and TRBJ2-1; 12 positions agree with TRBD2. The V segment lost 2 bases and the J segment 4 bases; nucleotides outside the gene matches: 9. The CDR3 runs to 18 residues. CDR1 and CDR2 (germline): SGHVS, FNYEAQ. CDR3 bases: TGTGCCAGCAGCTTATTTTCTAGCGGGGGGGCCGGTTACAATGAGCAGTTCTTC. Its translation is CASSLFSSGGAGYNEQFF.

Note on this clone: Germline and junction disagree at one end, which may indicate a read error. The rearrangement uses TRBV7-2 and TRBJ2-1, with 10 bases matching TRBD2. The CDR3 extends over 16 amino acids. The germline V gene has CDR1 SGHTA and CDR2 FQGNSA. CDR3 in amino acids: CAGSPSLSGRSHEQFF. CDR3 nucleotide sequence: TGTGCCGGCAGCCCTTCTCTTAGCGGGAGGTCCCATGAGCAGTTCTTC.

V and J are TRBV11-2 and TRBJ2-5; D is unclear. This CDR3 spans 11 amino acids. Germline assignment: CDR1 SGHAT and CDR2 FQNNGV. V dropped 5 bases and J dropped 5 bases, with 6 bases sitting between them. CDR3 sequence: CASSRWETQYF. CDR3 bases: TGTGCCAGCAGCCGGTGGGAGACCCAGTACTTC.

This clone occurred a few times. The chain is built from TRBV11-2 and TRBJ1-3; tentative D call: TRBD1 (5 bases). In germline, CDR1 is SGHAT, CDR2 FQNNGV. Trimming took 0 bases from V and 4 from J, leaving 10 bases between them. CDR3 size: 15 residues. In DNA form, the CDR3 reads TGTGCCAGCAGCTTAGATCGGACACCGGGAAACACCATATATTTT. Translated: CASSLDRTPGNTIYF.

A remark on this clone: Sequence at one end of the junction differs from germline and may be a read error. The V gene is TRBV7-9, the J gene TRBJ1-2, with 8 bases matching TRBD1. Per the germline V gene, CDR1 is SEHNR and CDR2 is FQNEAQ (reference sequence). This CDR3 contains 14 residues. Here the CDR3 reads CSSSPGQDNYGYTF. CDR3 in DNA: TGTTCCAGCAGCCCGGGACAGGATAACTATGGCTACACCTTC. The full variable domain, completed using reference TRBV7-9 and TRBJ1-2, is DTGVSQNPRHKITKRGQNVTFRCDPISEHNRLYWYRQTLGQGPEFLTYFQNEAQLEKSRLLSDRFSAERPKGSFSTLEIQRTEQGDSAMYLCSSSPGQDNYGYTFGSGTRLTVV.

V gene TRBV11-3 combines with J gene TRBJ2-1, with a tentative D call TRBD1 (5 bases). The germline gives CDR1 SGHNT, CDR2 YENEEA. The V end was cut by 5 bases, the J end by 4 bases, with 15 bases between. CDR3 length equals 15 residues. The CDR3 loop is CASSPSQGTYNEQFF. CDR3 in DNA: TGTGCCAGCAGCCCCAGCCAGGGAACATACAATGAGCAGTTCTTC.

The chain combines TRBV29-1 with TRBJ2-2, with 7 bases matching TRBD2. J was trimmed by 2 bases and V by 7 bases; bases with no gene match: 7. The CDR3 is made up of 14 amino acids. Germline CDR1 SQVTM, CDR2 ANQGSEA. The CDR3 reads CSANVGLNTGELFF. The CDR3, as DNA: TGCAGCGCTAATGTGGGACTAAACACCGGGGAGCTGTTTTTT.

The DNA for the CDR3 is TGTGCCAGCAGCTTGCGGCGACAGGGGGGCTCCTACGAGCAGTACTTC. Protein sequence: CASSLRRQGGSYEQYF. The chain uses TRBV5-5 and TRBJ2-7; 9 positions agree with TRBD1. The CDR3 runs to 16 residues. From germline, CDR1 is SGHKS and CDR2 YYEKEE (reference sequence). J gave up 0 bases and V 1 base, and 5 bases lay outside the gene matches.

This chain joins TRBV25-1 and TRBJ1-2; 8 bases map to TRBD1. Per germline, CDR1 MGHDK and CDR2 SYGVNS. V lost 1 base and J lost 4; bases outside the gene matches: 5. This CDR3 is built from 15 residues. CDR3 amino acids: CASSEFRTGGYGYTF. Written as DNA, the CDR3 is TGTGCCAGCAGTGAATTCCGAACAGGGGGCTATGGCTACACCTTC.

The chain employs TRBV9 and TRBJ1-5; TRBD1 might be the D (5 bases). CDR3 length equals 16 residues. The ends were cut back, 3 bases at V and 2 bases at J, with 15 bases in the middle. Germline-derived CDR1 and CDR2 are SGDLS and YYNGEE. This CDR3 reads CASSAGVGGGNQPQHF. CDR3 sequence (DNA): TGTGCCAGCAGCGCCGGAGTGGGGGGAGGCAATCAGCCCCAGCATTTT.

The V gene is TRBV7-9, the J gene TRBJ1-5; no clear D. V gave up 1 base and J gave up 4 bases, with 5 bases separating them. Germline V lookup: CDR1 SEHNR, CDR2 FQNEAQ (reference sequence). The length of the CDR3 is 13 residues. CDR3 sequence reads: CASSLELNQPQHF. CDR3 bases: TGTGCCAGCAGCTTAGAGCTTAATCAGCCCCAGCATTTT.

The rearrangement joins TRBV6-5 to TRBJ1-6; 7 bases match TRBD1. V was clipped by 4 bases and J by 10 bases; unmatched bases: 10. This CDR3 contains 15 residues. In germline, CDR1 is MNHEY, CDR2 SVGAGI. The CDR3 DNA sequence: TGTGCCAGCAGTTTTTCGACAGGGAGAGTCTCACCCCTCCACTTT. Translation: CASSFSTGRVSPLHF.

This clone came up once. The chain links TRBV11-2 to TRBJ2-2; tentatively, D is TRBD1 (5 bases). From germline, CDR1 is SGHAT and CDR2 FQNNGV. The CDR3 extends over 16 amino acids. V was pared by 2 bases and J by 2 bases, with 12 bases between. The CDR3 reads CASSLTGLTNTGELFF. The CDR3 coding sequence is TGTGCCAGCAGCTTAACAGGCCTAACTAACACCGGGGAGCTGTTTTTT.

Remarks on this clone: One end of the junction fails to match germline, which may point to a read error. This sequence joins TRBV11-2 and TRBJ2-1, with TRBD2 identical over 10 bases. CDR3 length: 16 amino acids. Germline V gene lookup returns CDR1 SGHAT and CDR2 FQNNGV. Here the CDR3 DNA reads TGTGCCAGCAGCCTAGAAGCGGGAGGGTCGATGAATGAGCAGTTCTTC. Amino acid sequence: CASSLEAGGSMNEQFF.

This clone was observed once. CDR3 residues: CASSVGTGRSGANVLTF. DNA for the CDR3: TGTGCCAGCAGCGTAGGGACAGGCCGCTCTGGGGCCAACGTCCTGACTTTC. The chain has TRBV9 and TRBJ2-6; TRBD1 matches at 7 bases. Per the germline V gene, CDR1 is SGDLS and CDR2 is YYNGEE. The CDR3 length is 17 residues. V dropped 0 bases and J dropped 0; count of bases not matched to a gene: 3.

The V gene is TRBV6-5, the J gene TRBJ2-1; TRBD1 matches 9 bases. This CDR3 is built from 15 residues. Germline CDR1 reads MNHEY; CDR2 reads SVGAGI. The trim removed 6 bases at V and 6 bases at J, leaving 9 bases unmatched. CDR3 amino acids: CASSLGDRVRNEQFF. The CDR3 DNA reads TGTGCCAGCAGCCTAGGGGACAGGGTACGCAATGAGCAGTTCTTC.

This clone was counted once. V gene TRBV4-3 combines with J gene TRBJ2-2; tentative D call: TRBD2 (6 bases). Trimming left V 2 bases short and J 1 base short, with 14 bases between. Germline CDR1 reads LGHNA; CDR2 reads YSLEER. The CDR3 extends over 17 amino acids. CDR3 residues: CASSQLSGTLNTGELFF. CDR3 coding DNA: TGCGCCAGCAGCCAATTGTCCGGGACTCTGAACACCGGGGAGCTGTTTTTT.

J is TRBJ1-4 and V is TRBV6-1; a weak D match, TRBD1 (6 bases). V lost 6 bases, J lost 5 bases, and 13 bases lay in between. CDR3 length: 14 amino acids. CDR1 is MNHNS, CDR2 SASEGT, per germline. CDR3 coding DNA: TGTGCCAGCAGGTACAGGGACCTAAATGAAAAACTGTTTTTT. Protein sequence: CASRYRDLNEKLFF.

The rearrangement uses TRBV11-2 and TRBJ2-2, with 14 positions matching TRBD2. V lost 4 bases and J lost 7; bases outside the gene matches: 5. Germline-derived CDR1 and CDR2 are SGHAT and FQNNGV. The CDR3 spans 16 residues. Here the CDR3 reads CASSWGLAGVDGELFF. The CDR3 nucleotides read TGTGCCAGCAGCTGGGGACTAGCGGGAGTGGACGGGGAGCTGTTTTTT.

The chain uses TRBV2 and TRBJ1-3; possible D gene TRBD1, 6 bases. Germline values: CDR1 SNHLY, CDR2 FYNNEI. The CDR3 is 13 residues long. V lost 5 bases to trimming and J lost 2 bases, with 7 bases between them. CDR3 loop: CASSWGPGNTIYF. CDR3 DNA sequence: TGTGCCAGCAGTTGGGGGCCTGGAAACACCATATATTTT.